A single sample gave rise to the 24 T cell receptor beta chains below, sequenced in a study of T-cell reconstitution after alpha-beta-depleted transplantation in children. Unique molecular identifiers were built into the TCRbeta library. In TCRdb, the PCR reads were re-called with MiXCR into one record per CDR3 protein. Altogether 100,000 to 120,000 distinct CDR3 sequences are present, around a tenth being singletons, with the ten largest covering 8%. The sample was PBMCs from the stem cell graft donor, taken from the stem cell graft. These receptors came from a human donor who donated a stem cell graft to a child with acute lymphoblastic leukemia.

In this sample, this clonotype turned up many times. The chain employs TRBV5-4 and TRBJ2-1; D unresolved. This CDR3 contains 15 residues. Germline lookup yields CDR1 SGHNT and CDR2 YYREEE (reference sequence). V gave up 2 bases and J gave up 0 bases, with 9 bases separating them. The CDR3 DNA follows: TGTGCCAGCAGCTTTACAGCCAGCTCCTACAATGAGCAGTTCTTC. As protein: CASSFTASSYNEQFF.

This clonotype was counted ten times or more. The V call is TRBV20-1, the J call TRBJ1-5; D is perhaps TRBD1 (5 bases). Between the trimmed V and J ends, which lost 0 bases and 5 bases, there was a span of 11 bases. Germline values: CDR1 DFQATT, CDR2 SNEGSKA (reference sequence). This CDR3 is built from 14 residues. CDR3 sequence: CSARDGAGHQPQHF. Here the CDR3 DNA reads TGCAGTGCTAGAGATGGGGCGGGGCATCAGCCCCAGCATTTT.

This clonotype was recorded at least ten times. The chain combines TRBV7-2 with TRBJ1-1; D possibly corresponds to TRBD1 (5 bases). CDR1 is SGHTA and CDR2 is FQGNSA in the germline V gene. This CDR3 comprises 16 residues. V shed 1 base and J shed 3 bases, with 15 bases lying between them. The DNA for the CDR3 is TGTGCCAGCAGCTTAGGATTGGGACGGGGGGACACTGAAGCTTTCTTT. Translating gives CASSLGLGRGDTEAFF. Using reference TRBV7-2 and TRBJ1-1 for the parts outside the CDR3, the full variable domain is GAGVSQSPSNKVTEKGKDVELRCDPISGHTALYWYRQSLGQGLEFLIYFQGNSAPDKSGLPSDRFSAERTGGSVSTLTIQRTQQEDSAVYLCASSLGLGRGDTEAFFGQGTRLTVV.

This clonotype has a count of ten or more. The chain links TRBV20-1 to TRBJ1-5; D is undetermined. Germline values: CDR1 DFQATT, CDR2 SNEGSKA (reference sequence). V was clipped by 0 bases and J by 0 bases, with 6 bases between them. The length of the CDR3 is 14 residues. The CDR3 DNA sequence: TGCAGTGCTAGAGAACACTATAGCAATCAGCCCCAGCATTTT. Protein product: CSAREHYSNQPQHF.

This clonotype was recorded at least ten times. CDR3 in DNA: TGTGCCAGCAGTTGGACAGGGGGCGCGGAAAACATTCAGTACTTC. Amino acid sequence: CASSWTGGAENIQYF. This rearrangement joins TRBV12-3 or TRBV12-4 to TRBJ2-4; 11 bases agree with TRBD1. This CDR3 is 15 amino acids long. V lost 4 bases, J lost 5 bases, and 4 bases stayed unmatched.

This clonotype was detected many times. The rearrangement links TRBV19 to TRBJ2-3, with TRBD2 identical over 9 bases. The germline V gene encodes CDR1 LNHDA and CDR2 SQIVND (reference sequence). V lost 6 bases, J lost 6 bases, and 4 bases stayed unmatched. This CDR3 comprises 13 residues. Written as DNA, the CDR3 is TGTGCCAGTAGGCCTACTAGCGGGGATACGCAGTATTTT. This sequence encodes CASRPTSGDTQYF. The full variable domain, its missing parts supplied by reference TRBV19 and TRBJ2-3, is DGGITQSPKYLFRKEGQNVTLSCEQNLNHDAMYWYRQDPGQGLRLIYYSQIVNDFQKGDIAEGYSVSREKKESFPLTVTSAQKNPTAFYLCASRPTSGDTQYFGPGTRLTVL.

Many counts were recorded for this clonotype. This chain uses TRBV5-1 with TRBJ2-1; perhaps TRBD1 as D (6 bases). From germline, CDR1 is SGHRS and CDR2 YFSETQ. The CDR3 spans 14 residues. The ends were cut back, 7 bases at V and 5 bases at J, with 16 bases in the middle. The CDR3 nucleotides read TGCGCCAGCTACCCAGGGGCTCACAACAATGAGCAGTTCTTC. Protein sequence: CASYPGAHNNEQFF.

This clonotype was seen many times. The CDR3 DNA reads TGCGCCAGCAGTAGCGGCTCTGGAAACACCATATATTTT. Protein sequence: CASSSGSGNTIYF. This chain uses TRBV4-3 with TRBJ1-3; D unclear. The CDR3 is made up of 13 amino acids. V was cut by 6 bases and J by 0 bases, with 6 bases left in between. Germline V gene lookup returns CDR1 LGHNA and CDR2 YSLEER.

This clonotype has at least ten counts. V gene TRBV28 combines with J gene TRBJ2-3, with 8 positions matching TRBD2. V shed 4 bases and J 3 bases; nucleotides not matched to a gene: 6. Per germline, CDR1 MDHEN and CDR2 SYDVKM. The CDR3 runs 15 residues. CDR3 in DNA: TGTGCCAGCAGTTGGCCGGGACTAGGAACAGATACGCAGTATTTT. It yields the protein CASSWPGLGTDTQYF.

This clonotype was detected many times. The chain has TRBV7-3 and TRBJ2-1, with 7 bases fitting TRBD2. With 5 bases clipped from V and 5 bases from J, the junction kept 6 bases outside the gene matches. CDR1 and CDR2 from the germline V gene are SGHTA and FQGTGA. The CDR3 contains 14 residues. The CDR3: CASSSGAVDNEQFF. The DNA for the CDR3 is TGTGCCAGCAGCAGCGGGGCGGTGGACAATGAGCAGTTCTTC.

This clonotype was detected many times. The chain combines TRBV12-3 or TRBV12-4 with TRBJ2-1; 7 positions agree with TRBD2. Trimming cost V 6 bases and J 3 bases; bases outside gene matches: 5. The CDR3 consists of 14 residues. CDR3: CASRTGGVYNEQFF. The CDR3 DNA follows: TGTGCCAGCAGAACGGGAGGCGTCTACAATGAGCAGTTCTTC.

This clonotype was seen many times. The chain uses TRBV20-1 and TRBJ1-2, with D hard to call. V was shortened by 0 bases and J by 3 bases, with 5 bases between the two germline ends. This CDR3 has 12 residues. The germline V gene has CDR1 DFQATT and CDR2 SNEGSKA (reference sequence). The CDR3 DNA is TGCAGTGCTAGAGAGTCAGACTATGGCTACACCTTC. Its protein product is CSARESDYGYTF.

The chain joins TRBV5-4 to TRBJ2-1; TRBD2 matches 9 bases. Trimming took 0 bases from V and 8 from J; bases not matched to a gene: 9. Germline V gene sequence: CDR1 SGHNT, CDR2 YYREEE (reference sequence). This CDR3 spans 16 amino acids. The CDR3 DNA reads TGTGCCAGCAGCTTGGTCGGTAGCGGGAGTGGGTATGAGCAGTTCTTC. Amino acids: CASSLVGSGSGYEQFF.

The gene calls are TRBV7-9 and TRBJ2-5; no clear D gene. V was cut by 5 bases and J by 5 bases, with 12 bases left in between. The CDR3 is made up of 13 amino acids. The germline gives CDR1 SEHNR, CDR2 FQNEAQ (reference sequence). The CDR3 DNA reads as TGTGCCAGCAGCGCAGACCAGAGGGAGACCCAGTACTTC. It specifies CASSADQRETQYF.

This clonotype was counted many times. The junction does not match germline at one end; this may be a read error. V gene TRBV5-1 combines with J gene TRBJ1-2; D is possibly TRBD1 (6 bases). The CDR3 has 14 amino acids. The V gene's germline CDR1 is SGHRS and CDR2 YFSETQ. The CDR3 nucleotides read TGCGCCAGCAGGTTGGGACAAGATAACTATGGCTACACCTTC. Its protein is CASRLGQDNYGYTF.

This clonotype was counted ten times or more. The V gene is TRBV29-1, the J gene TRBJ2-1, with 8 positions matching TRBD2. Germline V gives CDR1 SQVTM, CDR2 ANQGSEA. The V and J ends lost 4 bases and 0 bases, in that order; junction bases with no gene match: 11. This CDR3 is built from 17 residues. The CDR3 region has the DNA TGCAGCGTTGGTACCCGACGTAGCGGGGTCTCCTACAATGAGCAGTTCTTC. It is translated as CSVGTRRSGVSYNEQFF.

V usage is TRBV12-3 or TRBV12-4 and J usage is TRBJ1-5, with TRBD1 matching 11 bases. The CDR3 is 19 amino acids. Trimming removed 10 bases from V and 1 base from J; junction bases left unmatched: 18. The CDR3 DNA sequence: TGTGCCATCTGTTTCAAAGGACAGGGGGCGCGGGGAAGCAATCAGCCCCAGCATTTT. Its protein product is CAICFKGQGARGSNQPQHF.

This clonotype has ten or more counts. CDR3 protein: CSVTLRHLEKLFF. For the CDR3, the DNA is TGCAGCGTTACCCTACGTCACCTTGAAAAACTGTTTTTT. V is TRBV29-1 and J is TRBJ1-4, with D unresolved. The germline V and J ends were trimmed by 5 bases and 7 bases, with 14 bases remaining between them. The CDR3 has 13 residues. CDR1 SQVTM and CDR2 ANQGSEA come from the germline V gene.

In its sample, this clonotype was seen many times. The rearrangement links TRBV29-1 to TRBJ2-3, with 8 bases aligning to TRBD1. CDR1 is SQVTM and CDR2 is ANQGSEA in the germline V gene. CDR3 length: 16 amino acids. V was pared by 0 bases and J by 4 bases, with 9 bases of the junction left unmatched. The CDR3 DNA sequence: TGCAGCGTTGAAGATTGGGGACAGGAGTCGGCAGATACGCAGTATTTT. Amino acids: CSVEDWGQESADTQYF.

The V gene is TRBV5-1, the J gene TRBJ2-1, with 9 bases matching TRBD2. The CDR3 runs to 16 residues. After removal of 2 bases from V and 6 bases from J, the junction contained 9 bases not matched to a gene. Germline values: CDR1 SGHRS, CDR2 YFSETQ. CDR3 in DNA: TGCGCCAGCAGCTTCAGGGTAGGGCGGGAGGGCAATGAGCAGTTCTTC. This encodes CASSFRVGREGNEQFF.

This clonotype was detected ten times or more. The genes are TRBV2 and TRBJ2-1, with 8 nucleotides matching TRBD2. Germline V gene lookup returns CDR1 SNHLY and CDR2 FYNNEI. The CDR3 is 15 residues long. Germline trimming cut 10 bases from V and 8 bases from J; bases unmatched to any gene: 16. In DNA form, the CDR3 reads TGTGCCATCCCGACCCTTAGCGGGGCAAGGGATGAGCAGTTCTTC. As protein: CAIPTLSGARDEQFF.

Many counts were recorded for this clonotype. The gene calls are TRBV6-5 and TRBJ1-2, with a weak D call TRBD1 (6 bases). The V gene lost 3 bases and the J gene lost 2 bases, with 16 bases spanning the gap. This CDR3 region has 16 residues. Germline V gene lookup returns CDR1 MNHEY and CDR2 SVGAGI. The CDR3 spells CASSYGGGPLNYGYTF. CDR3 bases: TGTGCCAGCAGTTATGGGGGGGGGCCTCTAAACTATGGCTACACCTTC.

This clonotype was seen at least ten times. This sequence joins TRBV27 and TRBJ2-7; D not certain. CDR3 length: 14 amino acids. CDR1 is MNHEY, CDR2 SMNVEV, per germline (reference sequence). V dropped 2 bases and J dropped 3 bases, with 11 bases sitting between them. CDR3 DNA: TGTGCCAGCAGTTTACGAAAACCCGTCTACGAGCAGTACTTC. This encodes CASSLRKPVYEQYF.

This clonotype occurred many times. The V gene is TRBV20-1, the J gene TRBJ2-5; the D is unclear. Deletions cut 6 bases from V and 5 bases from J, with 16 bases between. This CDR3 contains 13 residues. Germline lookup yields CDR1 DFQATT and CDR2 SNEGSKA (reference sequence). CDR3 protein: CSARPNPAETQYF. The CDR3 region has the DNA TGCAGTGCCCGCCCCAACCCAGCGGAGACCCAGTACTTC.